This T cell receptor beta chain was recorded in a study of cytomegalovirus exposure and HLA in healthy donors. Study findings and constraints: A later analysis by the authors found several of the most significant clusters apparently linked to common viral pathogens.

From germline, CDR1 is SEHNR and CDR2 FQNEAQ (reference sequence). The CDR3 extends over 12 amino acids. The germline V and J ends were trimmed by 6 bases and 7 bases, with 7 bases remaining between them. To note about this clone: Its antigen is still unknown.

A multiplex PCR was run with 60 Vbeta primers and 13 Jbeta primers. Sequencing used immunoSEQ multiplex PCR; TCRdb keeps in-frame clones, though not all of them. The sample consists of around 150,000 clones, about 72% of them appearing once. The sample taken for sequencing was PBMCs. This clonotype originated in a male donor in good health and CMV-seronegative. V usage is TRBV7-9 and J usage is TRBJ1-6; no clear D gene. As DNA, the CDR3 is TGTGCCAGCAGGGCGGAAAATTCACCCCTCCACTTT. It specifies CASRAENSPLHF.